The sequence of this T cell receptor beta chain was determined in a study of blood T cell repertoires in COVID-19. Turning to the study itself: The cDNA or gDNA used as material had been derived from T cells, B-cell-depleted T cells, or PBMCs.

The CDR3 runs 14 residues. Germline V CDR1 and CDR2: SGHTA, FQGNSA. Trimming shortened V by 1 base and J by 1 base, and 8 bases separated the two germline ends. This clone was recorded a few times. Sequencing used immunoSEQ multiplex PCR; TCRdb keeps in-frame clones, though not all of them. This table has about 35,000 clones, 75% to 80% appearing once. This sequence joins TRBV7-2 and TRBJ2-7; unclear D gene. The sequencing input was peripheral blood. The clonotype was recovered from a human donor in a cohort sampled during active COVID-19. CDR3 loop: CASSLVAGSYEQYF. CDR3 nucleotides: TGTGCCAGCAGCTTAGTCGCCGGTTCCTACGAGCAGTACTTC.